What follows is one T cell receptor (beta chain) and its context. Both 60 Vbeta primers and 13 Jbeta primers went into the PCR. TCRdb's table, derived via immunoSEQ multiplex PCR, lists solely in-frame clones and lacks some. The sample's table shows roughly 80,000 clones. These data are taken from a study of cytomegalovirus exposure and HLA in healthy donors. The receptor was isolated from a man aged 45-65 years in good health and CMV-seropositive. Sequencing was carried out using PBMCs.

DNA for the CDR3: TGTGCCAGCAGCCCCGCCCCGGGACTAGCGGGAGAAGGCGAGCAGTACTTC. Its protein product is CASSPAPGLAGEGEQYF. The chain uses TRBV7-8 and TRBJ2-7; 14 bases align to TRBD2. The germline gives CDR1 SGHVS, CDR2 FQNEAQ. CDR3 length equals 17 residues. V lost 5 bases to trimming and J lost 6 bases; unmatched junction nucleotides: 12. Combining the CDR3 with reference TRBV7-8 and TRBJ2-7 gives the whole variable domain GAGVSQSPRYKVAKRGQDVALRCDPISGHVSLFWYQQALGQGPEFLTYFQNEAQLDKSGLPSDRFFAERPEGSVSTLKIQRTQQEDSAVYLCASSPAPGLAGEGEQYFGPGTRLTVT.